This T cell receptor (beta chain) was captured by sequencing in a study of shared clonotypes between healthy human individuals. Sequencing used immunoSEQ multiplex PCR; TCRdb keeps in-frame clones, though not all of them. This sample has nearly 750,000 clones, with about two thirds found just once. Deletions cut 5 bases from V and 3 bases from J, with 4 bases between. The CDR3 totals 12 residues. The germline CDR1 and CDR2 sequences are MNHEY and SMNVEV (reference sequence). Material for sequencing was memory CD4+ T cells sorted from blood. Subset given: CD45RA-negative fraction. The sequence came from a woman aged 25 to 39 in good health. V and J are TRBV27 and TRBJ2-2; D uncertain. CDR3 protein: CASSQDTGELFF. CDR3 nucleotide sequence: TGTGCCAGCAGTCAAGACACCGGGGAGCTGTTTTTT.